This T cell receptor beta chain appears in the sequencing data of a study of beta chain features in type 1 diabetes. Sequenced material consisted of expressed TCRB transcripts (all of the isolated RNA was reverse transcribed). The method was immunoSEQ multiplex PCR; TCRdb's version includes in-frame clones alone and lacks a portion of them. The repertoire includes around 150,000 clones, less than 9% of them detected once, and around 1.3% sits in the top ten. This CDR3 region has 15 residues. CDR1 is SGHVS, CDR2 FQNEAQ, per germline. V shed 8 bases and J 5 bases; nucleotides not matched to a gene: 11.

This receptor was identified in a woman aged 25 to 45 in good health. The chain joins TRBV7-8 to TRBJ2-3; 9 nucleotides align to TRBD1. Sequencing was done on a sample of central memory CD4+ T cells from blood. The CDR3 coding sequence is TGTGCCAGCGCTACAGGGGGCGCGAATCGAGATACGCAGTATTTT. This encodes CASATGGANRDTQYF.